This T cell receptor (beta chain) was observed in a study of cytomegalovirus exposure and HLA in healthy donors. Overall study findings and caveats: Most observed TCR sequences were rare, whereas some public TCRs were detected in many donors. It was reported that the classifier diagnosed cytomegalovirus status with high specificity and sensitivity in both the original and validation cohorts.

Looked up from germline, CDR1 is MDHEN and CDR2 is SYDVKM. The V end lost 5 bases, the J end lost 0 bases, and 8 bases lay between the germline ends. The length of the CDR3 is 13 residues. Measured with immunoSEQ multiplex PCR; TCRdb has only the in-frame clones, and not every one. The sample has roughly 230,000 clones, 90% seen once; the top ten hold 3% to 3.5%. A remark on this clone: The antigen is unknown.

The chain uses TRBV28 and TRBJ2-7; D call uncertain. The TCR originated in a woman aged 25 to 45 in good health and CMV-seronegative. Sequencing was carried out using PBMCs. CDR3 sequence (DNA): TGTGCCAGCAGTCAAGACATCTCCTACGAGCAGTACTTC. Amino acid sequence: CASSQDISYEQYF.